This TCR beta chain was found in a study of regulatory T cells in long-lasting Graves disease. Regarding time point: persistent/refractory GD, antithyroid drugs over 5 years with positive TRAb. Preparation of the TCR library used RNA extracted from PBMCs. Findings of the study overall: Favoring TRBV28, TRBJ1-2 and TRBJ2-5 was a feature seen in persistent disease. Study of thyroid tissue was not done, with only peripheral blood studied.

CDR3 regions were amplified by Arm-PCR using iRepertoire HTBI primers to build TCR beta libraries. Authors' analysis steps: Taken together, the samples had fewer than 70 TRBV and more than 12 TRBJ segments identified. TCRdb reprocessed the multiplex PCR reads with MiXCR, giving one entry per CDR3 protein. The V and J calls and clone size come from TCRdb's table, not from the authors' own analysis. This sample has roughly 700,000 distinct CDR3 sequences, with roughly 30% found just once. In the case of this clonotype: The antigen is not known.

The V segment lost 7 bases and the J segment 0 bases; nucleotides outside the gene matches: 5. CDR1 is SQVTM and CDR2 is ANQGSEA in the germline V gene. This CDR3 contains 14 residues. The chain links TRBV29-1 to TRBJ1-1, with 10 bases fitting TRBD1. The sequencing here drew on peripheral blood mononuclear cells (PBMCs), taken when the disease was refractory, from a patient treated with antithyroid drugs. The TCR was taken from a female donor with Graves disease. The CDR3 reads CSASGTGVNTEAFF. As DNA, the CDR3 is TGCAGCGCATCCGGGACAGGGGTGAACACTGAAGCTTTCTTT.